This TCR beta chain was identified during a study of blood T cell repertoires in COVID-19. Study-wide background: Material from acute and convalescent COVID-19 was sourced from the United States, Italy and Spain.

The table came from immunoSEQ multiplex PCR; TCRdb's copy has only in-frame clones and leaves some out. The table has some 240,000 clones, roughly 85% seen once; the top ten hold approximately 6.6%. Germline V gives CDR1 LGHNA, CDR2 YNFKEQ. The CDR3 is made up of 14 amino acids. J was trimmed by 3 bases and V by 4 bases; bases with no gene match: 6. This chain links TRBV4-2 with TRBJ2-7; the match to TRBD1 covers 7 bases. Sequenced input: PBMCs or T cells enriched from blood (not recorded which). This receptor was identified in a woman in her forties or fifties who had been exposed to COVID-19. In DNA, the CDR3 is TGTGCCAGCAGCCCACTAGGACAGGACTACGAGCAGTACTTC. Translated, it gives CASSPLGQDYEQYF.